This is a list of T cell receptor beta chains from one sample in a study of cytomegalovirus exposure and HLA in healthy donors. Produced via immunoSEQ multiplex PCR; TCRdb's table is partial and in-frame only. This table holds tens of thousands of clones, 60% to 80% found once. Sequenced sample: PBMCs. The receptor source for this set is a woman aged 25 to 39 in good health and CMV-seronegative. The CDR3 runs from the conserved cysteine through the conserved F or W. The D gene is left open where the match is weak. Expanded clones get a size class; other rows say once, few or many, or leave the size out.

DNA: TGTGCCAGCAGCAAGGCAGGGGAAAGATCACCCCTCCACTTT
CDR3: CASSKAGERSPLHF
V: TRBV9
size: few
D: .
J: TRBJ1-6
length: 14

DNA: TGCGCCAGCAGCTCTGGGACAGGGGGCGCGGCTGGGGCCAACGTCCTGACTTTC
CDR3: CASSSGTGGAAGANVLTF
V: TRBV5-1
size: .
D: TRBD1
J: TRBJ2-6
length: 18

DNA: TGCAGTGCTAGGATACAGGGTGGAGCTTTCTTT
CDR3: CSARIQGGAFF
V: TRBV20-1
size: .
D: .
J: TRBJ1-1
length: 11

DNA: TGTGCCAGCAGTTCCCAATCTGACAGGGCTGGGGGCTACACCTTC
CDR3: CASSSQSDRAGGYTF
V: TRBV6-5
size: .
D: TRBD1
J: TRBJ1-2
length: 15

DNA: TGTGCCAGCAGGGAACCGGGACTAGCGGGGATTACGCAGTATTTT
CDR3: CASREPGLAGITQYF
V: TRBV6-1
size: .
D: TRBD2
J: TRBJ2-3
length: 15

DNA: TGTGCCAGCAGCTTAGAGGGGTTACCTGGAAACACCATATATTTT
CDR3: CASSLEGLPGNTIYF
V: TRBV7-2
size: once
D: .
J: TRBJ1-3
length: 15

DNA: TGTGCCAGCACTGGACAGGGGGCAGGTGAAAAACTGTTTTTT
CDR3: CASTGQGAGEKLFF
V: TRBV6-1
size: once
D: TRBD1
J: TRBJ1-4
length: 14

DNA: TGTGCCAGTAGCCAACAGGGTGGCGAGACCCAGTACTTC
CDR3: CASSQQGGETQYF
V: TRBV19
size: .
D: .
J: TRBJ2-5
length: 13

DNA: TGTGCCAGCAGTTCCTCATGGCCGGGAGCTTTCTTT
CDR3: CASSSSWPGAFF
V: TRBV11-2
size: .
D: .
J: TRBJ1-1
length: 12

DNA: TGTGCCAGCTCACCCGGGGGGAACGCGAGGAACACTGAAGCTTTCTTT
CDR3: CASSPGGNARNTEAFF
V: TRBV18
size: .
D: .
J: TRBJ1-1
length: 16

DNA: TGTGCCAGCACTCGGGACAGGGGCCATGAGCAGTTCTTC
CDR3: CASTRDRGHEQFF
V: TRBV2
size: .
D: TRBD1
J: TRBJ2-1
length: 13

DNA: TGTGCCAGCAGCCAAGAGCCCGACAGGACGGAGACCCAGTACTTC
CDR3: CASSQEPDRTETQYF
V: TRBV4-2
size: .
D: .
J: TRBJ2-5
length: 15

DNA: TGTGCCAGCAGTGAATGGAACAGGGGGCGCGATGGCTACACCTTC
CDR3: CASSEWNRGRDGYTF
V: TRBV25-1
size: few
D: TRBD1
J: TRBJ1-2
length: 15

DNA: TGTGCCAGCAGTCGGGACAGGGGGGGGGATACGCAGTATTTT
CDR3: CASSRDRGGDTQYF
V: TRBV6-5
size: .
D: TRBD1
J: TRBJ2-3
length: 14

DNA: TGTGCCACCAGCAGAGATAACAGAAACACCGGGGAGCTGTTTTTT
CDR3: CATSRDNRNTGELFF
V: TRBV15
size: .
D: .
J: TRBJ2-2
length: 15

DNA: TGCGCCAGCAGCCAAGGCGGGACTAGCGGTACGCAGTATTTT
CDR3: CASSQGGTSGTQYF
V: TRBV4-1
size: few
D: TRBD2
J: TRBJ2-3
length: 14

DNA: TGTGCCAGCAGCTTAACTTGGACAGGGCAAGAGACCCAGTACTTC
CDR3: CASSLTWTGQETQYF
V: TRBV7-9
size: .
D: TRBD1
J: TRBJ2-5
length: 15

DNA: TGTGCCAGCAGCTCCGAGGGAACCCTTAATGAAAAACTGTTTTTT
CDR3: CASSSEGTLNEKLFF
V: TRBV11-2
size: .
D: .
J: TRBJ1-4
length: 15

DNA: TGTGCCACCAGGAAGGGAGAGGTAGCGGGGCGTGGCGAGCAGTTCTTC
CDR3: CATRKGEVAGRGEQFF
V: TRBV15
size: .
D: TRBD2
J: TRBJ2-1
length: 16

DNA: TGTGCCAGCAGCTTAGGGCAGGATAACACTGAAGCTTTCTTT
CDR3: CASSLGQDNTEAFF
V: TRBV7-6
size: .
D: .
J: TRBJ1-1
length: 14

DNA: TGTGCCAGCCACACAGGGGGCAGGGGTGGCTACACCTTC
CDR3: CASHTGGRGGYTF
V: TRBV28
size: .
D: TRBD1
J: TRBJ1-2
length: 13

DNA: TGTGCCAGCAGCCAAGGGACTAGCGGGAACACAGATACGCAGTATTTT
CDR3: CASSQGTSGNTDTQYF
V: TRBV7-9
size: .
D: TRBD2
J: TRBJ2-3
length: 16

DNA: TGTGCCAGTCTCACGGGATTCTCTGGAAACACCATATATTTT
CDR3: CASLTGFSGNTIYF
V: TRBV6-1
size: once
D: .
J: TRBJ1-3
length: 14

DNA: TGTGCCTGGAGTGGGGTCAGGGGGTACACTGAAGCTTTCTTT
CDR3: CAWSGVRGYTEAFF
V: TRBV30
size: few
D: TRBD1
J: TRBJ1-1
length: 14

DNA: TGTGCCAGCAACCCGGACAGGCTAGGAGGCAATCAGCCCCAGCATTTT
CDR3: CASNPDRLGGNQPQHF
V: TRBV2
size: .
D: TRBD1
J: TRBJ1-5
length: 16

DNA: TGTGCCAGTAGGCTTAGCGGGGCGGCAACTAGCACAGATACGCAGTATTTT
CDR3: CASRLSGAATSTDTQYF
V: TRBV19
size: few
D: TRBD2
J: TRBJ2-3
length: 17